This T cell receptor (beta chain) was sequenced during a study of cytomegalovirus exposure and HLA in healthy donors. The CDR3 sequence is 15 residues long. Per germline, CDR1 SGHNT and CDR2 YENEEA. The junction had 8 bases not matched to a gene; V was cut back by 4 bases and J by 4 bases. Vbeta (60) and Jbeta (13) primers were used in the PCR. Sequenced by immunoSEQ multiplex PCR; TCRdb stores in-frame clones only, minus some. The data contain about 130,000 clones, about four fifths of them seen just once; the ten biggest clones take up around 3.9%. Study results and caveats: By a later analysis, the bulk of CMV-associated TCR beta chains appeared HLA-restricted. Roughly uniform sequencing depth across donors was assumed, possibly incorrectly.

About this clone: The target antigen is unknown.

The TCR sequence derives from a man aged 40-49 years in good health and CMV-seronegative. V and J are TRBV11-3 and TRBJ2-7, with 9 positions matching TRBD1. The sequencing input was PBMCs. The CDR3 DNA follows: TGTGCCAGCAGCTCTTATGGGGGACAGGGTTACGAGCAGTACTTC. Translated, it gives CASSSYGGQGYEQYF.